What follows are 29 T cell receptor beta chains derived from one specimen sequenced in a study of cytomegalovirus exposure and HLA in healthy donors. Amplification used 60 Vbeta primers and 13 Jbeta primers. Sequencing was performed with immunoSEQ multiplex PCR; in TCRdb, only in-frame clones are kept and a portion is missing. Among some 160,000 clones, over 60% were seen once, and the ten largest hold more than 5.5%. Sequencing input: PBMCs. These receptors originate from a middle-aged man in good health and CMV-seronegative.

This chain connects TRBV10-3 to TRBJ2-5; the D gene is possibly TRBD1 (5 bases). CDR1 is ENHRY and CDR2 is SYGVKD in the germline V gene. This CDR3 comprises 15 residues. Deletions cut 0 bases from V and 1 base from J, with 9 bases between. CDR3 amino acids: CAISESSGSQETQYF. The CDR3 nucleotides are TGTGCCATCAGTGAGTCCTCAGGGTCCCAAGAGACCCAGTACTTC.

This chain connects TRBV7-9 to TRBJ2-7; 8 nucleotides agree with TRBD2. The CDR3 spans 17 residues. Germline V gene sequence: CDR1 SEHNR, CDR2 FQNEAQ (reference sequence). J was trimmed by 0 bases and V by 5 bases; bases with no gene match: 12. CDR3 coding DNA: TGTGCCAGCAGCCCTCGGGTTAGCGGGGTGTACTCCTACGAGCAGTACTTC. This gives the protein CASSPRVSGVYSYEQYF.

This clone was detected only a few times. This CDR3 is also generated by other DNA sequences in the sample. The CDR3 is CASSPDRVSTDTQYF. The CDR3 DNA reads as TGTGCCAGCTCACCGGACAGGGTGAGCACAGATACGCAGTATTTT. This chain uses TRBV18 with TRBJ2-3, with TRBD1 identical over 8 bases. The J segment lost 0 bases and the V segment lost 3 bases, leaving 2 bases of the junction unmatched. The CDR3 covers 15 residues. The germline CDR1 and CDR2 sequences are KGHSH and LQKENI.

The V gene is TRBV11-1, the J gene TRBJ1-4; 9 nucleotides line up with TRBD1. The CDR3 is 16 residues long. V dropped 5 bases and J dropped 8; count of bases not matched to a gene: 12. Germline CDR1 is SGHAT and CDR2 is FQDESV (reference sequence). The CDR3 loop reads CASSPGTGNLEEKLFF. The CDR3 DNA sequence: TGTGCCAGCAGCCCCGGGACAGGGAATTTAGAAGAAAAACTGTTTTTT.

The genes are TRBV6-5 and TRBJ2-5; D unresolved. Trimming took 2 bases from V and 0 from J, leaving 10 bases between them. Germline CDR1 is MNHEY and CDR2 is SVGAGI. The CDR3 spans 15 residues. The CDR3 loop is CASSYLAENQETQYF. CDR3 in DNA: TGTGCCAGCAGTTACCTCGCCGAGAACCAAGAGACCCAGTACTTC.

V usage is TRBV13 and J usage is TRBJ1-4, with unresolved D. This CDR3 comprises 14 residues. V lost 3 bases and J 0 bases, leaving 5 bases between the germline ends. Germline V gene data show CDR1 as PRHDT and CDR2 as FYEKMQ (reference sequence). The DNA for the CDR3 is TGTGCCAGCAGCTTGAGAGCAACTAATGAAAAACTGTTTTTT. This sequence encodes CASSLRATNEKLFF.

The table lists this clone with a few counts. The sample holds other DNA sequences that translate to the same CDR3. This CDR3 is CASSFSQGTGELFF. In DNA, the CDR3 is TGTGCCAGCAGCTTCTCACAGGGGACCGGGGAGCTGTTTTTT. The chain recombines TRBV11-2 with TRBJ2-2; 7 bases match TRBD1. Trimming removed 3 bases from V and 5 bases from J; junction bases left unmatched: 3. The CDR3 is made up of 14 amino acids. Germline CDR1 and CDR2: SGHAT and FQNNGV.

This clone was detected once. The junction departs from the called germline gene at one end, perhaps through a read error. The rearrangement uses TRBV7-8 and TRBJ1-6; TRBD1 matches at 8 bases. This CDR3 has 18 residues. CDR1 and CDR2 from the germline V gene are SGHVS and FQNEAQ. CDR3 in DNA: TGTGCCAGCAGCTTAGGATGGACAGGGTTGCGCTATAATTCACCCCCCCACTTT. This translates into CASSLGWTGLRYNSPPHF.

The rearrangement links TRBV6-5 to TRBJ1-1, with 11 bases that match TRBD1. CDR1 is MNHEY, CDR2 SVGAGI, per germline. There are 13 residues in the CDR3. Trimming took 5 bases from V and 10 from J; bases not matched to a gene: 6. The CDR3 loop is CASSLGTGGSAFF. CDR3 nucleotide sequence: TGTGCCAGCAGTCTCGGGACAGGGGGTTCAGCTTTCTTT.

The chain couples TRBV10-3 to TRBJ1-1, with D maybe TRBD1 (6 bases). The CDR3 has 15 residues. The germline V gene encodes CDR1 ENHRY and CDR2 SYGVKD. V lost 3 bases to trimming and J lost 5 bases, with 16 bases between them. CDR3 amino acids: CAISERGGGGTEAFF. The CDR3 DNA sequence: TGTGCCATCAGTGAAAGGGGGGGCGGAGGTACTGAAGCTTTCTTT.

This clone was observed a single time. The chain is built from TRBV5-1 and TRBJ2-7; the match to TRBD1 covers 7 bases. This CDR3 is built from 13 residues. Trimming took 0 bases from V and 6 from J; bases not matched to a gene: 3. CDR1 is SGHRS, CDR2 YFSETQ, per germline. The DNA for the CDR3 is TGCGCCAGCAGCTTGGGAGACAGGGTCGAGCAGTACTTC. The encoded protein is CASSLGDRVEQYF.

This chain uses TRBV6-1 with TRBJ1-1; 7 bases are shared with TRBD1. The CDR3 is 15 residues long. Germline V lookup: CDR1 MNHNS, CDR2 SASEGT. Losses at the gene ends were 3 bases for V and 0 bases for J; bases not matched to a gene: 4. The CDR3 sequence: CASSEGTVLNTEAFF. CDR3 nucleotides: TGTGCCAGCAGTGAGGGGACAGTCTTGAACACTGAAGCTTTCTTT.

Turning to this clone: Other DNA variants within this sample encode the same CDR3. This sequence joins TRBV9 and TRBJ2-7; TRBD1 aligns across 9 bases. V was pared by 4 bases and J by 0 bases, with 5 bases of the junction left unmatched. Looked up from germline, CDR1 is SGDLS and CDR2 is YYNGEE. The CDR3 is made up of 15 amino acids. CDR3 protein: CASSPGTGSSYEQYF. DNA for the CDR3: TGTGCCAGCAGCCCCGGGACAGGGAGCTCCTACGAGCAGTACTTC.

The chain employs TRBV5-5 and TRBJ2-3; TRBD2 aligns across 11 bases. Germline lookup yields CDR1 SGHKS and CDR2 YYEKEE (reference sequence). The junction had 8 bases not matched to a gene; V was cut back by 1 base and J by 1 base. The CDR3 is made up of 18 amino acids. The CDR3 DNA follows: TGTGCCAGCAGCTTGACTAGCGGGGGACCCTTCCGCACAGATACGCAGTATTTT. Protein sequence: CASSLTSGGPFRTDTQYF. The full variable domain, in which reference TRBV5-5 and TRBJ2-3 provide the parts outside the CDR3, is DAGVTQSPTHLIKTRGQQVTLRCSPISGHKSVSWYQQVLGQGPQFIFQYYEKEERGRGNFPDRFSARQFPNYSSELNVNALLLGDSALYLCASSLTSGGPFRTDTQYFGPGTRLTVL.

This chain connects TRBV30 to TRBJ1-1; the D gene is possibly TRBD1 (5 bases). This CDR3 comprises 16 residues. The germline V gene has CDR1 GTSNPN and CDR2 SVGIG (reference sequence). The V end was cut by 3 bases, the J end by 3 bases, with 20 bases between. The CDR3: CAWRDYGGMVYTEAFF. The DNA of the CDR3 is TGTGCCTGGAGGGACTATGGGGGGATGGTGTACACTGAAGCTTTCTTT.

The CDR3 region has the DNA TGTGCCTGGAGTGTAAGTCGGAGGGGAGGCTACGAGCAGTACTTC. Translated: CAWSVSRRGGYEQYF. This chain connects TRBV30 to TRBJ2-7, with D perhaps TRBD2 (6 bases). The V end lost 0 bases, the J end lost 3 bases, and 15 bases lay between the germline ends. The germline V gene encodes CDR1 GTSNPN and CDR2 SVGIG (reference sequence). This CDR3 comprises 15 residues.

The V gene is TRBV5-5, the J gene TRBJ2-7; D not certain. V was trimmed by 6 bases and J by 7 bases, leaving 17 bases between them. The CDR3 totals 13 residues. Germline loops: CDR1 SGHKS, CDR2 YYEKEE (reference sequence). The CDR3 nucleotides are TGTGCCAGCACCGCCCCAGAACTCGGGGAGCAGTACTTC. Residues: CASTAPELGEQYF.

This sequence joins TRBV7-6 and TRBJ1-6; 8 bases are a match to TRBD1. This CDR3 is built from 15 residues. V dropped 8 bases and J dropped 10; count of bases not matched to a gene: 13. From germline, CDR1 is SGHVS and CDR2 FNYEAQ. The CDR3 protein is CASGQTGDRYSPLHF. The CDR3 region has the DNA TGTGCCAGCGGCCAGACAGGGGACCGGTACTCACCCCTCCACTTT. Full variable domain (missing parts from reference TRBV7-6 and TRBJ1-6): GAGVSQSPRYKVTKRGQDVALRCDPISGHVSLYWYRQALGQGPEFLTYFNYEAQQDKSGLPNDRFSAERPEGSISTLTIQRTEQRDSAMYRCASGQTGDRYSPLHFGNGTRLTVT.

The rearrangement joins TRBV6-5 to TRBJ1-5; 7 bases agree with TRBD1. Germline V gene lookup returns CDR1 MNHEY and CDR2 SVGAGI. With V trimmed by 6 bases and J by 6 bases, 5 bases remained unmatched. The CDR3 has 13 amino acids. CDR3 loop: CASRLDRAQPQHF. Here the CDR3 DNA reads TGTGCCAGCAGACTCGACAGGGCTCAGCCCCAGCATTTT.

This clone was observed once. This chain links TRBV6-1 with TRBJ1-5; the match to TRBD1 covers 9 bases. The trim removed 4 bases at V and 3 bases at J, leaving 7 bases unmatched. Germline V gives CDR1 MNHNS, CDR2 SASEGT. The CDR3 length is 16 residues. The CDR3 spells CASSAGTGTLNQPQHF. The CDR3 DNA is TGTGCCAGCAGTGCAGGGACAGGGACTCTCAATCAGCCCCAGCATTTT.

In its sample, this clone was seen once. This chain connects TRBV5-1 to TRBJ1-3; no reliable D call. This CDR3 region has 17 residues. In germline, CDR1 is SGHRS, CDR2 YFSETQ. The V end was cut by 6 bases, the J end by 3 bases, with 22 bases between. As DNA, the CDR3 is TGCGCCAGCACCGCCGGGAATCGGAGAACTTTTGGAAACACCATATATTTT. Protein: CASTAGNRRTFGNTIYF. Full variable domain (missing parts from reference TRBV5-1 and TRBJ1-3): KAGVTQTPRYLIKTRGQQVTLSCSPISGHRSVSWYQQTPGQGLQFLFEYFSETQRNKGNFPGRFSGRQFSNSRSEMNVSTLELGDSALYLCASTAGNRRTFGNTIYFGEGSWLTVV.

This clone was detected once. The chain links TRBV7-2 to TRBJ2-7; TRBD2 might be the D (6 bases). Germline V gene lookup returns CDR1 SGHTA and CDR2 FQGNSA. The CDR3 spans 18 residues. V was shortened by 1 base and J by 6 bases, with 25 bases between the two germline ends. CDR3 residues: CASSLGRAGFASPREQYF. CDR3 in DNA: TGTGCCAGCAGCTTAGGGAGGGCAGGCTTCGCCTCCCCCCGCGAGCAGTACTTC.

This chain connects TRBV10-3 to TRBJ1-1; D may be TRBD1 (5 bases). The germline V gene encodes CDR1 ENHRY and CDR2 SYGVKD. The CDR3 runs to 13 residues. With 8 bases removed from V and 2 bases from J, the gap between germline ends came to 12 bases. The CDR3: CAIRQGPNTEAFF. CDR3 coding DNA: TGTGCCATCCGTCAGGGTCCCAACACTGAAGCTTTCTTT.

The genes are TRBV5-1 and TRBJ2-7, with 11 bases that match TRBD2. From germline, CDR1 is SGHRS and CDR2 YFSETQ. The CDR3 runs 15 residues. The V gene end was trimmed by 0 bases and the J gene end by 6 bases; junction bases not matched to a gene: 5. The DNA for the CDR3 is TGCGCCAGCAGCTTGGTAGCGGGAGGGCCCCCCGAGCAGTACTTC. This codes for CASSLVAGGPPEQYF. Combining the CDR3 with reference TRBV5-1 and TRBJ2-7 gives the whole variable domain KAGVTQTPRYLIKTRGQQVTLSCSPISGHRSVSWYQQTPGQGLQFLFEYFSETQRNKGNFPGRFSGRQFSNSRSEMNVSTLELGDSALYLCASSLVAGGPPEQYFGPGTRLTVT.

The chain has TRBV30 and TRBJ2-5; D perhaps matches TRBD2 (6 bases). The CDR3 sequence is 12 residues long. V was trimmed by 0 bases and J by 5 bases, leaving 7 bases between them. Germline V gene data show CDR1 as GTSNPN and CDR2 as SVGIG (reference sequence). CDR3 nucleotides: TGTGCCTGGAGTGTACGGGAGGAGACCCAGTACTTC. Translating it yields CAWSVREETQYF.

CDR3 in DNA: TGCAGCCAGATACTAGCGGGCGACTACGAGCAGTACTTC. Translating it yields CSQILAGDYEQYF. The genes are TRBV29-1 and TRBJ2-7, with TRBD2 identical over 9 bases. J lost 3 bases, V lost 8 bases, and 8 bases had no gene match. The CDR3 runs to 13 residues. The germline CDR1 and CDR2 sequences are SQVTM and ANQGSEA.

The chain has TRBV6-4 and TRBJ2-3; TRBD2 agrees at 12 bases. This CDR3 comprises 15 residues. Germline values: CDR1 MRHNA, CDR2 SNTAGT. The ends lost 5 bases at V and 2 bases at J; junction bases unmatched: 2. This CDR3 is CASSTSGRTTDTQYF. DNA for the CDR3: TGTGCCAGCAGTACTAGCGGGAGGACCACAGATACGCAGTATTTT.

CDR3 sequence (DNA): TGTGCCAGCAGTCGTTACAGGGGGCTAAACACTGAAGCTTTCTTT. It yields the protein CASSRYRGLNTEAFF. The rearrangement joins TRBV6-5 to TRBJ1-1; 9 nucleotides align to TRBD1. Losses at the gene ends were 5 bases for V and 2 bases for J; bases not matched to a gene: 6. This CDR3 is built from 15 residues. CDR1 is MNHEY and CDR2 is SVGAGI in the germline V gene.

This chain joins TRBV27 and TRBJ2-7; 9 bases are shared with TRBD1. CDR3 size: 14 residues. V shed 2 bases and J 3 bases; nucleotides not matched to a gene: 2. Germline V CDR1 and CDR2: MNHEY, SMNVEV (reference sequence). The CDR3, as DNA: TGTGCCAGCAGTTTAGGGACAGGGTACTACGAGCAGTACTTC. Translation gives CASSLGTGYYEQYF.